This T cell receptor beta chain was profiled in a study of regulatory T cells in long-lasting Graves disease. Time point described: newly diagnosed GD, antithyroid drugs for less than 3 months. The TCR library was prepared using RNA isolated from PBMCs. In building TCR beta libraries, iRepertoire HTBI primers were used together with Arm-PCR of CDR3 regions. TCRdb used MiXCR to reprocess the multiplex PCR reads, holding one entry per CDR3 protein. The sample has hundreds of thousands of distinct CDR3 sequences, about 15% seen once. J gave up 6 bases and V 4 bases, and 9 bases lay outside the gene matches. This CDR3 has 15 residues. The germline gives CDR1 SQVTM, CDR2 ANQGSEA. This clonotype was detected a few times. The sample was also reused in another study, on T cells in Graves' hyperthyroidism and ophthalmopathy. That investigation notes: The HTBI primer set served for first-round RT-PCR of the TCR CDR3.

The chain uses TRBV29-1 and TRBJ2-2; TRBD2 matches at 9 bases. The sample consisted of peripheral blood mononuclear cells (PBMCs), taken at new diagnosis, from a patient treated with antithyroid drugs. The source is a woman aged 25-40 years with Graves disease. This CDR3 is CSVGGLSGSAGELFF. DNA for the CDR3: TGCAGCGTTGGGGGTCTTAGCGGGAGCGCCGGGGAGCTGTTTTTT.